One sample yielded the 21 T cell receptor beta chains listed below, sequenced in a study of blood T cell repertoires in COVID-19. Sequencing used immunoSEQ multiplex PCR; TCRdb keeps in-frame clones, though not all of them. The sample yields about 80,000 clones, around 80% seen once. Sequencing used peripheral blood. The receptor source for this set is a man older than 75 with active or convalescent COVID-19.

V is TRBV4-1 and J is TRBJ2-7, with 8 bases aligning to TRBD2. Germline V CDR1 and CDR2: MGHRA, YSYEKL. V shed 0 bases, J shed 4 bases, and the junction held 8 bases outside the gene matches. The CDR3 covers 16 residues. The CDR3: CASSQDNSGARYEQYF. The CDR3 DNA reads as TGCGCCAGCAGCCAAGATAATAGCGGGGCAAGATACGAGCAGTACTTC.

The gene calls are TRBV9 and TRBJ1-1, with 8 bases that match TRBD1. Germline-derived CDR1 and CDR2 are SGDLS and YYNGEE. The CDR3 covers 16 residues. V dropped 2 bases and J dropped 5; count of bases not matched to a gene: 11. The CDR3 reads CASSVGPDRALTEAFF. The DNA of the CDR3 is TGTGCCAGCAGCGTGGGGCCGGACAGGGCTTTAACTGAAGCTTTCTTT. Using reference TRBV9 and TRBJ1-1 for the parts outside the CDR3, the full variable domain is DSGVTQTPKHLITATGQRVTLRCSPRSGDLSVYWYQQSLDQGLQFLIQYYNGEERAKGNILERFSAQQFPDLHSELNLSSLELGDSALYFCASSVGPDRALTEAFFGQGTRLTVV.

This clone has only one observation. J is TRBJ1-2 and V is TRBV10-3; TRBD1 aligns across 7 bases. The CDR3 has 14 amino acids. Germline CDR1 and CDR2: ENHRY and SYGVKD. J was trimmed by 4 bases and V by 7 bases; bases with no gene match: 9. CDR3 in amino acids: CAITPTGYRYGYTF. The CDR3 DNA is TGTGCCATCACTCCGACAGGGTACCGCTATGGCTACACCTTC.

V is TRBV7-8 and J is TRBJ2-7; 12 bases are a match to TRBD2. V was pared by 0 bases and J by 3 bases, with 6 bases of the junction left unmatched. CDR3 length: 17 amino acids. Germline loops: CDR1 SGHVS, CDR2 FQNEAQ. The CDR3 is CASSLASSGRAVYEQYF. The CDR3 nucleotides read TGTGCCAGCAGCTTAGCGTCTAGCGGGAGGGCCGTCTACGAGCAGTACTTC.

The chain carries TRBV27 and TRBJ2-7, with 8 bases that match TRBD1. CDR1 and CDR2 from the germline V gene are MNHEY and SMNVEV (reference sequence). Germline trimming cut 5 bases from V and 4 bases from J; bases unmatched to any gene: 7. The CDR3 sequence is 14 residues long. This chain's CDR3 is CASSPWTGTYEQYF. CDR3 nucleotide sequence: TGTGCCAGCAGTCCTTGGACAGGGACGTACGAGCAGTACTTC.

The J gene is TRBJ1-2, the V gene TRBV11-2, with 7 bases that match TRBD1. This CDR3 has 14 amino acids. With 3 bases clipped from V and 2 bases from J, the junction kept 3 bases outside the gene matches. Germline CDR1 SGHAT, CDR2 FQNNGV. Here the CDR3 DNA reads TGTGCCAGCAGCTTGGGACAGTACAACTATGGCTACACCTTC. Protein sequence: CASSLGQYNYGYTF.

This clone was seen once. The rearrangement joins TRBV7-2 to TRBJ2-7; D is undetermined. The CDR3 consists of 11 residues. Germline lookup yields CDR1 SGHTA and CDR2 FQGNSA. The V end lost 6 bases, the J end lost 4 bases, and 7 bases lay between the germline ends. The CDR3 reads CASSPGYEQYF. As DNA, the CDR3 is TGTGCCAGCAGTCCCGGGTACGAGCAGTACTTC.

The V gene is TRBV12-3 or TRBV12-4, the J gene TRBJ1-1, with D possibly TRBD1 on 5 matching bases. The CDR3 is 13 residues long. Trimming left V 1 base short and J 8 bases short, with 11 bases between. The CDR3 DNA is TGTGCCAGCAGTTTAGATGGGGCAGCAGAAGCTTTCTTT. Its translation is CASSLDGAAEAFF.

CDR3 in DNA: TGCGCCAGCAGCCAGAATACGGGACAGGGGTTTTATAATTCACCCCTCCACTTT. It is translated as CASSQNTGQGFYNSPLHF. The chain recombines TRBV4-1 with TRBJ1-6, with TRBD1 identical over 10 bases. Germline CDR1 and CDR2: MGHRA and YSYEKL. The CDR3 sequence is 18 residues long. V lost 3 bases and J lost 4; bases outside the gene matches: 9.

The V and J genes are TRBV11-2 and TRBJ2-3, with TRBD2 matching 10 bases. The CDR3 has 16 residues. The V gene end was trimmed by 0 bases and the J gene end by 4 bases; junction bases not matched to a gene: 4. Germline V gene data show CDR1 as SGHAT and CDR2 as FQNNGV. The DNA of the CDR3 is TGTGCCAGCAGCTTAGATGGGCTAGCGGGGGCAGATACGCAGTATTTT. Its protein product is CASSLDGLAGADTQYF.

This clone was seen a handful of times. The chain recombines TRBV28 with TRBJ2-2; D perhaps matches TRBD1 (6 bases). Trimming removed 5 bases from V and 5 bases from J, with 15 bases in between. Germline V CDR1 and CDR2: MDHEN, SYDVKM. This CDR3 region has 15 residues. In nucleotides, the CDR3 is TGTGCCAGCAGTCCCCCCAGGGGCCGGACCGGGGAGCTGTTTTTT. Translation: CASSPPRGRTGELFF. Together with reference TRBV28 and TRBJ2-2, the CDR3 gives the full variable domain: DVKVTQSSRYLVKRTGEKVFLECVQDMDHENMFWYRQDPGLGLRLIYFSYDVKMKEKGDIPEGYSVSREKKERFSLILESASTNQTSMYLCASSPPRGRTGELFFGEGSRLTVL.

The rearrangement uses TRBV18 and TRBJ1-2; no definite D call. V was pared by 2 bases and J by 8 bases, with 12 bases between. The germline gives CDR1 KGHSH, CDR2 LQKENI. The CDR3 is 13 residues long. In nucleotides, the CDR3 is TGTGCCAGCTCACCAACACAGAGGGAGGGCTACACCTTC. It specifies CASSPTQREGYTF.

This clone was found once. The gene calls are TRBV7-8 and TRBJ1-6; D possibly corresponds to TRBD1 (5 bases). This CDR3 contains 15 residues. Germline CDR1 SGHVS, CDR2 FQNEAQ. V was pared by 5 bases and J by 7 bases, with 15 bases between. As DNA, the CDR3 is TGTGCCAGCAGCGATCGCCAGGGTCGAAATTCACCCCTCCACTTT. Its translation is CASSDRQGRNSPLHF. The full variable domain, in which reference TRBV7-8 and TRBJ1-6 provide the parts outside the CDR3, is GAGVSQSPRYKVAKRGQDVALRCDPISGHVSLFWYQQALGQGPEFLTYFQNEAQLDKSGLPSDRFFAERPEGSVSTLKIQRTQQEDSAVYLCASSDRQGRNSPLHFGNGTRLTVT.

This chain connects TRBV5-4 to TRBJ2-1; 8 nucleotides match TRBD2. Germline CDR1 SGHNT, CDR2 YYREEE (reference sequence). J lost 4 bases, V lost 3 bases, and 9 bases had no gene match. This CDR3 region has 16 residues. The CDR3 DNA is TGTGCCAGCAGCTACCCAGTAGCGGGACGTTACAATGAGCAGTTCTTC. Protein product: CASSYPVAGRYNEQFF.

The genes are TRBV12-3 or TRBV12-4 and TRBJ1-2; TRBD1 matches 7 bases. V lost 2 bases and J lost 4; bases outside the gene matches: 1. This CDR3 spans 13 amino acids. The CDR3 region has the DNA TGTGCCAGCAGTTTAAGACAGGGCTATGGCTACACCTTC. Translating it yields CASSLRQGYGYTF.

The chain employs TRBV7-9 and TRBJ1-4; TRBD1 matches 9 bases. CDR1 and CDR2 from the germline V gene are SEHNR and FQNEAQ (reference sequence). The CDR3 is made up of 17 amino acids. V shed 5 bases and J 7 bases; nucleotides not matched to a gene: 14. CDR3 nucleotide sequence: TGTGCCAGCAGCCCCCCCACCTCCGGGACAGGGCTTGAAAAACTGTTTTTT. Translation gives CASSPPTSGTGLEKLFF.

The V gene is TRBV9, the J gene TRBJ2-6, with a tentative D call TRBD2 (6 bases). Trimming stripped 3 bases from V and 1 base from J, with 11 bases between. The V gene's germline CDR1 is SGDLS and CDR2 YYNGEE. This CDR3 spans 16 amino acids. The DNA for the CDR3 is TGTGCCAGCAGCGACCCCCGGGGGTCTGGGGCCAACGTCCTGACTTTC. Protein product: CASSDPRGSGANVLTF.

The V call is TRBV28, the J call TRBJ2-1, with 8 bases matching TRBD2. Germline assignment: CDR1 MDHEN and CDR2 SYDVKM. V was clipped by 6 bases and J by 4 bases; unmatched bases: 8. The CDR3 is made up of 15 amino acids. CDR3 DNA sequence: TGTGCCAGCAGCCTTACTAGCGGAAATTACAATGAGCAGTTCTTC. Translating gives CASSLTSGNYNEQFF.

The V gene is TRBV2, the J gene TRBJ1-2, with 8 bases identical to TRBD1. V lost 7 bases and J lost 4; bases outside the gene matches: 11. This CDR3 spans 15 amino acids. Germline V CDR1 and CDR2: SNHLY, FYNNEI. The CDR3 coding sequence is TGTGCCAGCAAAGACCGTACAGGGGGGTTCTATGGCTACACCTTC. Protein sequence: CASKDRTGGFYGYTF.

The chain uses TRBV18 and TRBJ1-6; a possible D gene is TRBD1 (6 bases). This CDR3 spans 15 amino acids. Germline values: CDR1 KGHSH, CDR2 LQKENI. V was cut by 3 bases and J by 4 bases, with 10 bases left in between. The CDR3 DNA sequence: TGTGCCAGCTCACCGTCAGGGGCGTATAATTCACCCCTCCACTTT. Amino acids: CASSPSGAYNSPLHF.

J is TRBJ1-1 and V is TRBV27; no definite D call. Germline V gene data show CDR1 as MNHEY and CDR2 as SMNVEV (reference sequence). CDR3 length: 14 residues. Trimming shortened V by 7 bases and J by 2 bases, and 14 bases separated the two germline ends. The CDR3, as DNA: TGTGCCAGCAAAAAAAGTGAGGGTAACACTGAAGCTTTCTTT. It specifies CASKKSEGNTEAFF.